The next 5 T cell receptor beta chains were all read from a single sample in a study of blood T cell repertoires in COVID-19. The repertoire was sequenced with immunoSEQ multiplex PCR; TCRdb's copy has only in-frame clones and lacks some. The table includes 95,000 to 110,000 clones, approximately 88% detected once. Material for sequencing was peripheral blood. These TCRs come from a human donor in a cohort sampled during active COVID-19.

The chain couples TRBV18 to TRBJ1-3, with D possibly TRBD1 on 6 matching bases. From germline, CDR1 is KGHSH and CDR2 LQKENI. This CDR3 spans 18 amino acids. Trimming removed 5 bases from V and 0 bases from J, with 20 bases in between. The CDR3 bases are TGTGCCAGCTCAACCCTCCGACAGGTTACGAGCTCTGGAAACACCATATATTTT. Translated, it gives CASSTLRQVTSSGNTIYF.

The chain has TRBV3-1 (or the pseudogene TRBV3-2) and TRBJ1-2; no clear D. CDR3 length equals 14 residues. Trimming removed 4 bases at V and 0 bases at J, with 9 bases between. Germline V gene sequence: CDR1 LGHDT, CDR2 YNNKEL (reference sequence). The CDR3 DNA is TGTGCCAGCAGCCGCCCGAGTTCTAACTATGGCTACACCTTC. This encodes CASSRPSSNYGYTF.

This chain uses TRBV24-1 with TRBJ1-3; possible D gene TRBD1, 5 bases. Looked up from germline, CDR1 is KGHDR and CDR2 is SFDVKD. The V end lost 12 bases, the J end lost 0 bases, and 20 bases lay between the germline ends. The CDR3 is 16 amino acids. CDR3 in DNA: TGTGCCTCCCCCCGAGACGACAGCAGCTCTGGAAACACCATATATTTT. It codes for CASPRDDSSSGNTIYF.

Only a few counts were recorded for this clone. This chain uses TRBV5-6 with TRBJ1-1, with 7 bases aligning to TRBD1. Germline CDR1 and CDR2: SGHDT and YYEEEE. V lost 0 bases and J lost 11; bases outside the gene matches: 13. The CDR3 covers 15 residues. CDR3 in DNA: TGTGCCAGCAGCTTGGTGGGGAGACAGGGAGCAGTTGCTTTCTTT. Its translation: CASSLVGRQGAVAFF. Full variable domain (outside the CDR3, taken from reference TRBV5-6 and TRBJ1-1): DAGVTQSPTHLIKTRGQQVTLRCSPKSGHDTVSWYQQALGQGPQFIFQYYEEEERQRGNFPDRFSGHQFPNYSSELNVNALLLGDSALYLCASSLVGRQGAVAFFGQGTRLTVV.

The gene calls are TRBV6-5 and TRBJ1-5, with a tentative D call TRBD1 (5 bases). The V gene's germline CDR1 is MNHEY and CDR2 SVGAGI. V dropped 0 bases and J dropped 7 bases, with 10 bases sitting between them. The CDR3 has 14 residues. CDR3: CASSYSMGGQPQHF. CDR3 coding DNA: TGTGCCAGCAGTTACTCGATGGGGGGACAGCCCCAGCATTTT.